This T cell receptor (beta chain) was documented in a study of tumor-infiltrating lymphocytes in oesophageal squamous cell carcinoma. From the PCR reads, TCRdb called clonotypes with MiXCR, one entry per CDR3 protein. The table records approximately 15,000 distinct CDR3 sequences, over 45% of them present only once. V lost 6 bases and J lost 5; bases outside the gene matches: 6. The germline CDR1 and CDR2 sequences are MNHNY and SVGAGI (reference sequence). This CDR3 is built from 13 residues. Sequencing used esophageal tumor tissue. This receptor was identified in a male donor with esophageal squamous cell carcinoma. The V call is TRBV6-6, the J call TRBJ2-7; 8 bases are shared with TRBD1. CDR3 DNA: TGTGCCAGCAGGTCTACAGGGGGGCACGAGCAGTACTTC. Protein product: CASRSTGGHEQYF.